The clone carrying this TCR beta chain was observed many times. V lost 4 bases, J lost 2 bases, and 17 bases lay in between. The germline V gene has CDR1 LGHNA and CDR2 YNFKEQ. The CDR3 loop spans 16 amino acids. Multiplex PCR, run in two rounds, amplified TCR beta CDR3 from genomic DNA. Initially, in first-round PCR, primers specific to each TRBV and TRBJ gene were used. TCRdb itself ran the multiplex PCR reads through MiXCR, one entry per CDR3 protein. This table has approximately 35,000 distinct CDR3 sequences, around 34% appearing once. The sample belongs to a study of prognosis after radiotherapy for stage I lung cancer.

This TCR came from a donor aged 50 or older with non-small cell lung cancer. The sample consisted of PBMCs, taken before or after stereotactic body radiation therapy (not recorded which). The gene calls are TRBV4-2 and TRBJ2-5; the D gene is possibly TRBD2 (6 bases). CDR3 coding DNA: TGTGCCAGCAGCCCCCGGGTAGGGGACTCGCAAGAGACCCAGTACTTC. It specifies CASSPRVGDSQETQYF.